The 21 T cell receptor beta chains reported below all come from one sample, sequenced in a study of cytomegalovirus exposure and HLA in healthy donors. It was with 60 Vbeta and 13 Jbeta primers that the PCR ran. Measured with immunoSEQ multiplex PCR; TCRdb has only the in-frame clones, and not every one. The data hold about 220,000 clones, with 60% to 80% observed a single time. Input material: PBMCs. These TCRs come from a woman aged 30 to 39 in good health and CMV-seronegative.

The chain is built from TRBV30 and TRBJ1-1; tentatively, D is TRBD1 (5 bases). V shed 4 bases and J shed 1 base, with 13 bases lying between them. Germline V gene sequence: CDR1 GTSNPN, CDR2 SVGIG (reference sequence). CDR3 length: 14 amino acids. Here the CDR3 reads CAWTYAGWNTEAFF. The CDR3 DNA reads TGTGCCTGGACCTATGCAGGGTGGAACACTGAAGCTTTCTTT. The full variable domain, in which reference TRBV30 and TRBJ1-1 provide the parts outside the CDR3, is SQTIHQWPATLVQPVGSPLSLECTVEGTSNPNLYWYRQAAGRGLQLLFYSVGIGQISSEVPQNLSASRPQDRQFILSSKKLLLSDSGFYLCAWTYAGWNTEAFFGQGTRLTVV.

The chain is built from TRBV13 and TRBJ2-3; 12 nucleotides match TRBD2. This CDR3 is 18 amino acids long. Germline V CDR1 and CDR2: PRHDT, FYEKMQ (reference sequence). After removal of 2 bases from V and 0 bases from J, the junction contained 6 bases not matched to a gene. Here the CDR3 reads CASSLPGLAGNSTDTQYF. CDR3 DNA: TGTGCCAGCAGCTTACCGGGACTAGCGGGTAACAGCACAGATACGCAGTATTTT.

This sequence joins TRBV7-3 and TRBJ2-5, with D hard to call. V dropped 0 bases and J dropped 2 bases, with 4 bases sitting between them. The CDR3 loop spans 13 amino acids. From germline, CDR1 is SGHTA and CDR2 FQGTGA. The CDR3: CASSLTQQETQYF. Here the CDR3 DNA reads TGTGCCAGCAGCTTAACTCAACAAGAGACCCAGTACTTC.

J is TRBJ1-5 and V is TRBV18, with D perhaps TRBD1 (5 bases). The V gene lost 3 bases and the J gene lost 5 bases, with 11 bases spanning the gap. CDR3 length: 14 residues. From germline, CDR1 is KGHSH and CDR2 LQKENI. CDR3 DNA: TGTGCCAGCTCACCTTCTGGGGACTATCAGCCCCAGCATTTT. Translated: CASSPSGDYQPQHF.

The V call is TRBV15, the J call TRBJ2-5, with 8 positions matching TRBD1. V gave up 1 base and J gave up 3 bases; unmatched junction bases: 7. The germline V gene has CDR1 LNHNV and CDR2 YYDKDF (reference sequence). There are 16 residues in the CDR3. The CDR3: CATSRVGTGLEETQYF. The CDR3 DNA follows: TGTGCCACCAGCAGAGTCGGGACAGGTCTTGAAGAGACCCAGTACTTC. The whole variable domain, filled in from reference TRBV15 and TRBJ2-5, reads DAMVIQNPRYQVTQFGKPVTLSCSQTLNHNVMYWYQQKSSQAPKLLFHYYDKDFNNEADTPDNFQSRRPNTSFCFLDIRSPGLGDTAMYLCATSRVGTGLEETQYFGPGTRLLVL.

The V call is TRBV6-6, the J call TRBJ1-6; D is possibly TRBD1 (5 bases). This CDR3 spans 14 amino acids. Looked up from germline, CDR1 is MNHNY and CDR2 is SVGAGI (reference sequence). Trimming left V 5 bases short and J 8 bases short, with 13 bases between. CDR3 loop: CASSRSAGDSPLHF. CDR3 sequence (DNA): TGTGCCAGCAGTAGGTCTGCGGGGGATTCACCCCTCCACTTT.

The chain has TRBV7-8 and TRBJ1-4, with D possibly matching TRBD1 (6 bases). V lost 0 bases and J 8 bases, leaving 13 bases between the germline ends. The CDR3 has 15 residues. Germline-derived CDR1 and CDR2 are SGHVS and FQNEAQ. CDR3: CASSLAPGDREKLFF. CDR3 nucleotide sequence: TGTGCCAGCAGCTTAGCGCCAGGGGATAGGGAAAAACTGTTTTTT.

Worth noting for this clone: Germline and junction disagree at one end, which may indicate a read error. This chain uses TRBV11-3 with TRBJ2-3; weak D call: TRBD2 (6 bases). The CDR3 is 17 residues long. Looked up from germline, CDR1 is SGHNT and CDR2 is YENEEA. This CDR3 reads CVSSPGLGRVRTDTQYF. The CDR3 DNA reads TGTGTCAGCAGCCCGGGACTGGGCAGGGTCCGCACAGATACGCAGTATTTT.

The rearrangement links TRBV5-1 to TRBJ1-1; tentatively, D is TRBD1 (5 bases). Germline-derived CDR1 and CDR2 are SGHRS and YFSETQ. V was cut by 3 bases and J by 3 bases, with 15 bases left in between. This CDR3 contains 15 residues. CDR3 loop: CASSSKSGDYTEAFF. The CDR3 DNA sequence: TGCGCCAGCAGCTCTAAGAGTGGGGACTACACTGAAGCTTTCTTT.

V and J are TRBV2 and TRBJ2-3; TRBD2 aligns across 7 bases. The CDR3 is 15 residues long. Looked up from germline, CDR1 is SNHLY and CDR2 is FYNNEI. With 7 bases clipped from V and 2 bases from J, the junction kept 9 bases outside the gene matches. The CDR3 region has the DNA TGTGCCAGCATTTCCGGGACTACCTCCACAGATACGCAGTATTTT. It codes for CASISGTTSTDTQYF. Variable domain in full (rest from reference TRBV2 and TRBJ2-3): EPEVTQTPSHQVTQMGQEVILRCVPISNHLYFYWYRQILGQKVEFLVSFYNNEISEKSEIFDDQFSVERPDGSNFTLKIRSTKLEDSAMYFCASISGTTSTDTQYFGPGTRLTVL.

Only one count was recorded for this clone. V is TRBV6-5 and J is TRBJ2-5, with a possible D match to TRBD2 (5 bases). The ends were cut back, 6 bases at V and 2 bases at J, with 13 bases in the middle. This CDR3 region has 14 residues. Germline CDR1 and CDR2: MNHEY and SVGAGI. The CDR3 coding sequence is TGTGCCAGCAGACGTCTCGCGGGTCAAGAGACCCAGTACTTC. Translation: CASRRLAGQETQYF.

This clone came up a few times. V usage is TRBV10-3 and J usage is TRBJ2-3, with D possibly TRBD2 on 6 matching bases. The CDR3 covers 15 residues. Between the trimmed V and J ends, which lost 4 bases and 2 bases, there was a span of 13 bases. Germline CDR1 and CDR2: ENHRY and SYGVKD. The CDR3 DNA reads TGTGCCATCAGTGCCGGGACTGGGGACACAGATACGCAGTATTTT. Translation: CAISAGTGDTDTQYF.

The V gene is TRBV5-4, the J gene TRBJ2-1, with TRBD2 matching over 10 bases. CDR1 and CDR2 (germline): SGHNT, YYREEE (reference sequence). The junction had 6 bases not matched to a gene; V was cut back by 2 bases and J by 7 bases. The CDR3 is 15 residues long. CDR3 DNA: TGTGCCAGCAGCTTTTTAGCGGGAGGTTTGAATGAGCAGTTCTTC. Translating gives CASSFLAGGLNEQFF.

This clone has a single count. The rearrangement joins TRBV27 to TRBJ2-1, with D hard to call. The CDR3 length is 13 residues. V shed 3 bases and J shed 7 bases, with 10 bases lying between them. Germline V gene data show CDR1 as MNHEY and CDR2 as SMNVEV (reference sequence). The CDR3 DNA follows: TGTGCCAGCAGTTTCTTACTCCAAAATGAGCAGTTCTTC. Translated: CASSFLLQNEQFF.

V gene TRBV6-1 combines with J gene TRBJ2-2, with TRBD1 matching over 9 bases. Trimming removed 6 bases from V and 3 bases from J; junction bases left unmatched: 5. Germline CDR1 MNHNS, CDR2 SASEGT. The CDR3 length is 15 residues. CDR3 sequence reads: CASRTGGTHTGELFF. The CDR3 DNA sequence: TGTGCCAGCAGGACAGGGGGGACTCACACCGGGGAGCTGTTTTTT.

A few counts support this clone. The chain uses TRBV30 and TRBJ1-2; D ambiguous. V was pared by 2 bases and J by 0 bases, with 10 bases between. The CDR3 totals 14 residues. CDR1 is GTSNPN and CDR2 is SVGIG in the germline V gene (reference sequence). The CDR3 DNA reads as TGTGCCTGGAGTTCGAGGCTTACTAACTATGGCTACACCTTC. It encodes CAWSSRLTNYGYTF.

The sample holds a few counts of this clone. The chain joins TRBV30 to TRBJ1-1, with 8 positions matching TRBD1. The CDR3 runs to 13 residues. CDR1 is GTSNPN, CDR2 SVGIG, per germline (reference sequence). Trimming at V came to 4 bases and at J to 11 bases, leaving 12 bases not matched to a gene. In DNA, the CDR3 is TGTGCCTGGAAGACCAACGCAGGGGGCCGGGCTTTCTTT. This translates into CAWKTNAGGRAFF.

V is TRBV27 and J is TRBJ2-2; the match to TRBD1 covers 12 bases. V lost 5 bases to trimming and J lost 5 bases; unmatched junction nucleotides: 6. From germline, CDR1 is MNHEY and CDR2 SMNVEV (reference sequence). The CDR3 has 16 amino acids. The CDR3 nucleotides are TGTGCCAGCAGTCCCGGGACAGGGGGCCCGACCGGGGAGCTGTTTTTT. This translates into CASSPGTGGPTGELFF.

The rearrangement joins TRBV4-1 to TRBJ1-3; D not resolved. This CDR3 comprises 13 residues. V lost 0 bases, J lost 6 bases, and 6 bases lay in between. Germline loops: CDR1 MGHRA, CDR2 YSYEKL. Here the CDR3 reads CASSQEAENTIYF. The CDR3 DNA reads as TGCGCCAGCAGCCAAGAAGCGGAAAACACCATATATTTT.

This rearrangement joins TRBV9 to TRBJ1-2; TRBD1 matches at 9 bases. J gave up 4 bases and V 3 bases, and 10 bases lay outside the gene matches. The CDR3 spans 16 residues. Germline loops: CDR1 SGDLS, CDR2 YYNGEE. Here the CDR3 DNA reads TGTGCCAGCAGCGCCTCCCGGGACAGGGTCTTCTATGGCTACACCTTC. Translating gives CASSASRDRVFYGYTF.

The CDR3, as DNA: TGTGCCAGCAGTTACTCGACTACCCCAGAGAATTCACCCCTCCACTTT. Translating it yields CASSYSTTPENSPLHF. The chain combines TRBV6-5 with TRBJ1-6; no clear D. V lost 0 bases and J 7 bases, leaving 13 bases between the germline ends. CDR1 is MNHEY, CDR2 SVGAGI, per germline. CDR3 length equals 16 residues.